The next 27 T cell receptor beta chains were all read from a single sample in a study of blood T cell repertoires in COVID-19. Sequencing used immunoSEQ multiplex PCR; TCRdb keeps in-frame clones, though not all of them. The sample gives 100,000 to 150,000 clones, around 89% of which show up once; around a tenth is in the top ten. The sample comprised peripheral blood. The receptor set was obtained from a man aged 50 to 59 with acute or convalescent COVID-19.

The V call is TRBV30, the J call TRBJ2-7; D perhaps matches TRBD1 (6 bases). The CDR3 runs 15 residues. Deletions cut 5 bases from V and 0 bases from J, with 17 bases between. Germline V gives CDR1 GTSNPN, CDR2 SVGIG (reference sequence). CDR3 sequence reads: CAWGEGTFRSYEQYF. As DNA, the CDR3 is TGTGCCTGGGGAGAGGGGACATTTCGCTCCTACGAGCAGTACTTC.

The V gene is TRBV27, the J gene TRBJ2-7; D call uncertain. Germline values: CDR1 MNHEY, CDR2 SMNVEV (reference sequence). The CDR3 contains 15 residues. V was trimmed by 4 bases and J by 0 bases, leaving 13 bases between them. CDR3 coding DNA: TGTGCCAGCAGTTCAGCAGGAAAAAGCTCCTACGAGCAGTACTTC. It translates to CASSSAGKSSYEQYF.

About this clone itself: Germline is not matched at one junction end, which may reflect a read error. This chain uses TRBV27 with TRBJ2-7, with D uncertain. This CDR3 has 16 residues. CDR1 is MNHEY, CDR2 SMNVEV, per germline (reference sequence). CDR3 nucleotide sequence: TGTGCCAGCAGTTTAGCCCCGAACTCACGGAGCCACATAGTGCACTTC. Translating it yields CASSLAPNSRSHIVHF.

V usage is TRBV18 and J usage is TRBJ1-4; D gene unclear. CDR3 length equals 16 residues. The ends were cut back, 4 bases at V and 11 bases at J, with 23 bases in the middle. The germline CDR1 and CDR2 sequences are KGHSH and LQKENI. CDR3 region: CASSLDQFTGNPKLFF. The CDR3 region has the DNA TGTGCCAGCTCACTTGATCAGTTTACGGGAAATCCTAAACTGTTTTTT.

This clone was observed once. J is TRBJ2-1 and V is TRBV2, with 12 bases aligning to TRBD2. Germline trimming cut 4 bases from V and 13 bases from J; bases unmatched to any gene: 2. The CDR3 length is 12 residues. Germline CDR1 reads SNHLY; CDR2 reads FYNNEI. CDR3: CASSVLAGGQFF. CDR3 bases: TGTGCCAGCAGTGTACTAGCGGGGGGCCAGTTCTTC. Drawing the rest from reference TRBV2 and TRBJ2-1, the complete variable domain is EPEVTQTPSHQVTQMGQEVILRCVPISNHLYFYWYRQILGQKVEFLVSFYNNEISEKSEIFDDQFSVERPDGSNFTLKIRSTKLEDSAMYFCASSVLAGGQFFGPGTRLTVL.

This clone was counted a single time. This sequence joins TRBV6-5 and TRBJ1-4; 7 bases line up with TRBD1. After removal of 2 bases from V and 5 bases from J, the junction contained 2 bases not matched to a gene. The CDR3 length is 14 residues. The germline V gene encodes CDR1 MNHEY and CDR2 SVGAGI. CDR3 protein: CASSYVRGNEKLFF. CDR3 coding DNA: TGTGCCAGCAGTTACGTCAGGGGGAATGAAAAACTGTTTTTT.

The CDR3 here is CASSLIRPTVNTEAFF. CDR3 DNA sequence: TGTGCCAGCTCCTTGATTCGGCCCACAGTGAACACTGAAGCTTTCTTT. The gene calls are TRBV2 and TRBJ1-1, with D unclear. The CDR3 has 16 residues. Germline CDR1 reads SNHLY; CDR2 reads FYNNEI. V shed 8 bases and J shed 0 bases, with 19 bases lying between them.

The chain has TRBV12-3 or TRBV12-4 and TRBJ1-2; D ambiguous. This CDR3 comprises 12 residues. The ends were cut back, 5 bases at V and 3 bases at J, with 7 bases in the middle. The CDR3 DNA follows: TGTGCCAGCAGTCGACGGGACTATGGCTACACCTTC. Translated, it gives CASSRRDYGYTF.

This clone was observed once. Here the CDR3 DNA reads TGTGCCAGCAGTGAGTGGACAGGGGACGGCTACACCTTC. This sequence encodes CASSEWTGDGYTF. V usage is TRBV6-1 and J usage is TRBJ1-2; 9 bases fit TRBD1. Germline loops: CDR1 MNHNS, CDR2 SASEGT. Unmatched junction bases numbered 4, after V lost 3 bases and J lost 8 bases. This CDR3 has 13 amino acids.

CDR3 coding DNA: TGTGCCAGCGGGACTAGCGGGGGGAAGGCAGATACGCAGTATTTT. It yields the protein CASGTSGGKADTQYF. This chain joins TRBV6-1 and TRBJ2-3; TRBD2 aligns across 15 bases. The CDR3 has 15 amino acids. With 8 bases clipped from V and 4 bases from J, the junction kept 4 bases outside the gene matches. CDR1 and CDR2 (germline): MNHNS, SASEGT.

This CDR3 is CASSEAGEGAYTF. The CDR3, as DNA: TGCGCCAGCAGTGAGGCAGGAGAGGGAGCCTACACCTTC. The chain combines TRBV10-2 with TRBJ1-2; D is ambiguous. The CDR3 covers 13 residues. Trimming took 2 bases from V and 10 from J, leaving 14 bases between them. Germline V gene data show CDR1 as WSHSY and CDR2 as SAAADI.

J is TRBJ1-2 and V is TRBV5-1; 7 nucleotides agree with TRBD1. The CDR3 consists of 15 residues. With V trimmed by 0 bases and J by 3 bases, 5 bases remained unmatched. In germline, CDR1 is SGHRS, CDR2 YFSETQ. The CDR3 sequence is CASSLGTGNHYGYTF. In DNA form, the CDR3 reads TGCGCCAGCAGCTTGGGGACAGGCAACCACTATGGCTACACCTTC.

J is TRBJ2-1 and V is TRBV13; 10 nucleotides match TRBD2. V lost 6 bases to trimming and J lost 10 bases; unmatched junction nucleotides: 9. CDR1 and CDR2 (germline): PRHDT, FYEKMQ (reference sequence). The CDR3 has 14 residues. This CDR3 is CASSFSGRLVEQFF. CDR3 nucleotides: TGTGCCAGCAGTTTTAGCGGGAGGTTAGTCGAGCAGTTCTTC.

The J gene is TRBJ2-7, the V gene TRBV5-6; 11 bases map to TRBD1. Germline V gene data show CDR1 as SGHDT and CDR2 as YYEEEE. V shed 4 bases, J shed 3 bases, and the junction held 9 bases outside the gene matches. This CDR3 has 16 amino acids. CDR3: CASSPFGGTGGYEQYF. In DNA, the CDR3 is TGTGCCAGCAGCCCTTTCGGGGGGACAGGGGGCTACGAGCAGTACTTC.

The chain joins TRBV4-1 to TRBJ1-2, with D possibly matching TRBD1 (5 bases). This CDR3 has 15 amino acids. Germline V gene sequence: CDR1 MGHRA, CDR2 YSYEKL. Trimming took off 1 base at V and 7 bases at J, with 16 bases between the two ends. The CDR3 sequence: CASSQGGGEPSGYTF. As DNA, the CDR3 is TGCGCCAGCAGCCAAGGGGGGGGAGAGCCTAGTGGCTACACCTTC.

J is TRBJ1-5 and V is TRBV15, with D maybe TRBD1 (5 bases). The CDR3 runs 13 residues. The germline V and J ends were trimmed by 2 bases and 7 bases, with 9 bases remaining between them. The V gene's germline CDR1 is LNHNV and CDR2 YYDKDF (reference sequence). In nucleotides, the CDR3 is TGTGCCACCAGCAGATCGGGGGGGCAGCCCCAGCATTTT. Residues: CATSRSGGQPQHF.

This clone was observed once. The chain has TRBV2 and TRBJ1-5; 11 nucleotides line up with TRBD1. J was trimmed by 6 bases and V by 5 bases; bases with no gene match: 3. This CDR3 spans 14 amino acids. CDR1 and CDR2 (germline): SNHLY, FYNNEI. CDR3 amino acids: CASSRTGGFQPQHF. CDR3 nucleotides: TGTGCCAGCAGTCGGACAGGGGGCTTTCAGCCCCAGCATTTT.

This chain joins TRBV5-1 and TRBJ2-7; the match to TRBD1 covers 7 bases. J was trimmed by 3 bases and V by 2 bases; bases with no gene match: 2. This CDR3 has 13 residues. From germline, CDR1 is SGHRS and CDR2 YFSETQ. The CDR3 DNA reads as TGCGCCAGCAGCTTACAGGGGAACTACGAGCAGTACTTC. It codes for CASSLQGNYEQYF. Full variable domain (missing parts from reference TRBV5-1 and TRBJ2-7): KAGVTQTPRYLIKTRGQQVTLSCSPISGHRSVSWYQQTPGQGLQFLFEYFSETQRNKGNFPGRFSGRQFSNSRSEMNVSTLELGDSALYLCASSLQGNYEQYFGPGTRLTVT.

The V gene is TRBV5-6, the J gene TRBJ2-7, with D tentatively TRBD1 (6 bases). In germline, CDR1 is SGHDT, CDR2 YYEEEE. The length of the CDR3 is 16 residues. Trimming pared 2 bases from V and 2 bases from J, leaving 17 bases between. The DNA of the CDR3 is TGTGCCAGCAGCTTCTCCAGATGGACAGCTACCTACGAGCAGTACTTC. Translation gives CASSFSRWTATYEQYF.

V usage is TRBV30 and J usage is TRBJ1-2; D is ambiguous. The germline CDR1 and CDR2 sequences are GTSNPN and SVGIG (reference sequence). There are 11 residues in the CDR3. Trimming removed 2 bases at V and 3 bases at J, with 4 bases between. CDR3 amino acids: CAWSKHYGYTF. CDR3 DNA sequence: TGTGCCTGGAGTAAGCACTATGGCTACACCTTC.

The V gene is TRBV7-9, the J gene TRBJ2-5, with 9 bases matching TRBD2. The CDR3 sequence is 16 residues long. V dropped 8 bases and J dropped 9; count of bases not matched to a gene: 19. Germline V gene lookup returns CDR1 SEHNR and CDR2 FQNEAQ (reference sequence). The CDR3 nucleotides read TGTGCCAGCTCGGTAGCGGGGGCGTGGAGAAGTGACTCCCAGTACTTC. Residues: CASSVAGAWRSDSQYF.

This clone was counted only a few times. The V gene is TRBV5-5, the J gene TRBJ1-1, with D possibly matching TRBD1 (5 bases). The germline CDR1 and CDR2 sequences are SGHKS and YYEKEE (reference sequence). V dropped 4 bases and J dropped 1 base, with 11 bases sitting between them. This CDR3 spans 14 amino acids. The CDR3 region is CASSAVGGNTEAFF. In nucleotides, the CDR3 is TGTGCCAGCAGCGCCGTCGGGGGGAACACTGAAGCTTTCTTT.

The chain employs TRBV30 and TRBJ1-6; possible D gene TRBD1, 5 bases. There are 11 residues in the CDR3. V lost 0 bases and J 15 bases, leaving 9 bases between the germline ends. CDR1 and CDR2 from the germline V gene are GTSNPN and SVGIG (reference sequence). The CDR3 sequence: CAWSVGQHLHF. CDR3 sequence (DNA): TGTGCCTGGAGTGTGGGGCAGCACCTCCACTTT.

This clone was counted once. This chain links TRBV27 with TRBJ1-3; D might be TRBD1 (5 bases). The CDR3 length is 15 residues. Germline CDR1 is MNHEY and CDR2 is SMNVEV (reference sequence). The ends were cut back, 6 bases at V and 4 bases at J, with 16 bases in the middle. CDR3 region: CASSLDSRFGNTIYF. The DNA of the CDR3 is TGTGCCAGCAGCCTAGACAGCCGTTTCGGAAACACCATATATTTT.

A single count supports this clone. The chain uses TRBV3-1 (or the pseudogene TRBV3-2) and TRBJ1-2; weak D call: TRBD1 (5 bases). Germline CDR1 LGHDT, CDR2 YNNKEL (reference sequence). The V gene lost 0 bases and the J gene lost 4 bases, with 15 bases spanning the gap. CDR3 length: 16 amino acids. The CDR3 sequence is CASSQEWRQNSYGYTF. The CDR3 DNA reads TGTGCCAGCAGCCAAGAATGGAGACAGAATTCCTATGGCTACACCTTC.

A few counts support this clone. The rearrangement uses TRBV2 and TRBJ1-5; D is uncertain. The CDR3 extends over 14 amino acids. The germline V gene encodes CDR1 SNHLY and CDR2 FYNNEI. The V and J ends lost 3 bases and 5 bases respectively, with 11 bases between them. The CDR3 DNA reads TGTGCCAGCAGTGACGACTTCCTTTATCAGCCCCAGCATTTT. It encodes CASSDDFLYQPQHF.

The J gene is TRBJ1-3, the V gene TRBV5-4; D is unresolved. Trimming shortened V by 0 bases and J by 0 bases, and 4 bases separated the two germline ends. This CDR3 region has 14 residues. CDR1 and CDR2 from the germline V gene are SGHNT and YYREEE (reference sequence). In DNA, the CDR3 is TGTGCCAGCAGCTTGGAACTCTCTGGAAACACCATATATTTT. Amino acids: CASSLELSGNTIYF.